The next 23 T cell receptor beta chains were all read from a single sample in a study of shared clonotypes between healthy human individuals (dated by TCRdb to 2018 to 2021). Receptor libraries were prepared by the immunoSEQ multiplex PCR assay. Entries here come from immuneACCESS through TCRdb and include only in-frame sequences with V and J called. Some clones fail to appear in such tables; in the studies checked, an unresolved V gene covers under half of the shortfall, and the cause of the remainder is unknown. Counted in this sample were fewer than 550,000 clones; nearly 80% of them appeared once. Jointly, the top ten make up approximately 12% of the sample. Sequenced input: PBMCs. The receptors come from a woman aged 40 to 55 in good health. Some clones in this sample may be carry-over from other donors' samples.

The chain is built from TRBV28 and TRBJ2-7; 7 bases map to TRBD1. The J segment lost 0 bases and the V segment lost 6 bases, leaving 11 bases of the junction unmatched. CDR3 length: 16 amino acids. Germline V gene lookup returns CDR1 MDHEN and CDR2 SYDVKM. The CDR3 DNA sequence: TGTGCCAGCAGAGCTACGACAGGGTCTGGCTCCTACGAGCAGTACTTC. It translates to CASRATTGSGSYEQYF.

The chain joins TRBV7-3 to TRBJ2-1; 13 bases line up with TRBD2. Germline assignment: CDR1 SGHTA and CDR2 FQGTGA. The V and J ends lost 5 bases and 7 bases, in that order; junction bases with no gene match: 8. The CDR3 length is 16 residues. CDR3 bases: TGTGCCAGCAGCGCCGCACCGGGACTAGCGGGAAATGAGCAGTTCTTC. Its protein is CASSAAPGLAGNEQFF.

The CDR3 DNA reads as TGTGCCTGGAGGCCCTACCAGGGACTAGCGGGGCAAGAGACCCAGTACTTC. Translating it yields CAWRPYQGLAGQETQYF. The chain uses TRBV30 and TRBJ2-5; 13 bases are a match to TRBD2. J was trimmed by 2 bases and V by 3 bases; bases with no gene match: 9. The germline V gene has CDR1 GTSNPN and CDR2 SVGIG (reference sequence). The CDR3 consists of 17 residues.

In its sample, this clone was seen once. The rearrangement uses TRBV7-9 and TRBJ2-2; D may correspond to TRBD1 or TRBD2 (6 bases each). Germline V gives CDR1 SEHNR, CDR2 FQNEAQ (reference sequence). With 5 bases removed from V and 2 bases from J, the gap between germline ends came to 9 bases. The CDR3 extends over 14 amino acids. Written as DNA, the CDR3 is TGTGCCAGCAGCCCCGGGGGCAACACCGGGGAGCTGTTTTTT. It yields the protein CASSPGGNTGELFF.

This rearrangement joins TRBV6-6 to TRBJ2-7, with a tentative D call TRBD2 (5 bases). The CDR3 has 16 amino acids. V shed 5 bases and J shed 6 bases, with 23 bases lying between them. Looked up from germline, CDR1 is MNHNY and CDR2 is SVGAGI (reference sequence). CDR3 coding DNA: TGTGCCAGCAGTCTCACGCACGGACCCGGGAAGACCGAGCAGTACTTC. Translation: CASSLTHGPGKTEQYF.

Points on this clone: A read error is possible here, since a much larger clone lies one base away. Additional DNA sequences in this sample encode the identical CDR3. As DNA, the CDR3 is TGTGCCAGTAGGGCAAGAGCGGGAGGTTTCTACGAGCAGTATTTC. It encodes CASRARAGGFYEQYF. The gene calls are TRBV19 and TRBJ2-7; 9 bases agree with TRBD2. The CDR3 length is 15 residues. Looked up from germline, CDR1 is LNHDA and CDR2 is SQIVND (reference sequence).

Here the CDR3 reads CASSQEGPQFF. For the CDR3, the DNA is TGTGCCAGCAGCCAAGAGGGACCGCAGTTCTTC. The chain has TRBV14 and TRBJ2-1, with D possibly called TRBD1 or TRBD2 (5 bases each). The germline V gene has CDR1 SGHDN and CDR2 FVKESK. Trimming stripped 0 bases from V and 12 bases from J, with 6 bases between. There are 11 residues in the CDR3.

The chain combines TRBV27 with TRBJ1-3; D possibly corresponds to TRBD1 (6 bases). Trimming cost V 9 bases and J 0 bases, with 18 bases left between them. CDR1 is MNHEY, CDR2 SMNVEV, per germline (reference sequence). The length of the CDR3 is 16 residues. CDR3 loop: CASKEQGTFSGNTIYF. As DNA, the CDR3 is TGTGCCAGTAAGGAACAGGGAACTTTCTCTGGAAACACCATATATTTT.

This clone has a handful of counts. Other DNA sequences in this sample translate to the same CDR3. This chain links TRBV7-9 with TRBJ1-1, with 7 bases matching TRBD1. The CDR3 consists of 15 residues. Losses at the gene ends were 5 bases for V and 0 bases for J; bases not matched to a gene: 6. Germline V gene lookup returns CDR1 SEHNR and CDR2 FQNEAQ (reference sequence). The DNA of the CDR3 is TGTGCCAGCAGCCCCAAGGACAGGTTGAACACTGAAGCTTTCTTT. Translation: CASSPKDRLNTEAFF.

Remarks on this clone: Distinct nucleotide sequences in the sample also encode this CDR3. The V call is TRBV28, the J call TRBJ2-1, with 9 nucleotides matching TRBD2. The CDR3 spans 14 residues. V was clipped by 2 bases and J by 4 bases; unmatched bases: 0. Germline V gene lookup returns CDR1 MDHEN and CDR2 SYDVKM. In DNA, the CDR3 is TGTGCCAGCAGTTTAGCGGGAGGGTACAATGAGCAGTTCTTC. Translating it yields CASSLAGGYNEQFF.

The chain carries TRBV5-1 and TRBJ2-7; D possibly corresponds to TRBD2 (6 bases). The V end was cut by 3 bases, the J end by 4 bases, with 14 bases between. Looked up from germline, CDR1 is SGHRS and CDR2 is YFSETQ. CDR3 size: 14 residues. The DNA of the CDR3 is TGCGCCAGCAGCTCAGCGGGCCCAAATTACGAGCAGTACTTC. It translates to CASSSAGPNYEQYF.

This clone has just a few counts. This chain joins TRBV5-1 and TRBJ2-1, with D hard to call. V was trimmed by 4 bases and J by 6 bases, leaving 5 bases between them. The length of the CDR3 is 11 residues. In germline, CDR1 is SGHRS, CDR2 YFSETQ. The CDR3 coding sequence is TGCGCCAGCAGCGTGGTCAATGAGCAGTTCTTC. Translation gives CASSVVNEQFF.

This chain links TRBV4-3 with TRBJ1-3; D unclear. The CDR3 extends over 15 amino acids. The V gene's germline CDR1 is LGHNA and CDR2 YSLEER. Trimming stripped 1 base from V and 0 bases from J, with 7 bases between. This CDR3 reads CASSQGVRSGNTIYF. DNA of the CDR3: TGCGCCAGCAGCCAAGGAGTTCGCTCTGGAAACACCATATATTTT.

The chain employs TRBV11-1 and TRBJ2-3, with D uncertain. Trimming left V 5 bases short and J 0 bases short, with 9 bases between. CDR1 is SGHAT and CDR2 is FQDESV in the germline V gene (reference sequence). The CDR3 contains 14 residues. The CDR3 region is CASSPRRSTDTQYF. The CDR3 DNA is TGTGCCAGCAGCCCCCGGAGAAGCACAGATACGCAGTATTTT.

The chain couples TRBV7-2 to TRBJ1-2; no clear D gene. V shed 2 bases and J shed 8 bases, with 12 bases lying between them. This CDR3 has 13 residues. Looked up from germline, CDR1 is SGHTA and CDR2 is FQGNSA. The CDR3 spells CASSLRRGEGYTF. The CDR3 region has the DNA TGTGCCAGCAGCTTACGGCGAGGAGAAGGCTACACCTTC.

This clone was detected once. The rearrangement links TRBV4-3 to TRBJ2-3; 13 bases line up with TRBD2. The V segment lost 1 base and the J segment 5 bases; nucleotides outside the gene matches: 6. The CDR3 contains 17 residues. Germline lookup yields CDR1 LGHNA and CDR2 YSLEER. DNA of the CDR3: TGCGCCAGCAGCCAAGGACTAGCGGGAGGTTGGGGAGATACGCAGTATTTT. Its translation: CASSQGLAGGWGDTQYF.

This chain links TRBV27 with TRBJ2-7, with 8 positions matching TRBD2. There are 15 residues in the CDR3. Germline trimming cut 6 bases from V and 1 base from J; bases unmatched to any gene: 8. The germline V gene encodes CDR1 MNHEY and CDR2 SMNVEV (reference sequence). The CDR3 here is CASRRLAGGSYEQYF. CDR3 coding DNA: TGTGCCAGCAGGAGGCTGGCGGGAGGATCCTACGAGCAGTACTTC.

As concerns this clone: The conserved final phenylalanine or tryptophan is absent from the CDR3, which likely points to a read error. J is TRBJ2-7 and V is TRBV6-5, with D possibly being TRBD1 or TRBD2 (5 bases each). Trimming shortened V by 3 bases and J by 7 bases, and 16 bases separated the two germline ends. From germline, CDR1 is MNHEY and CDR2 SVGAGI. This CDR3 is built from 14 residues. CDR3 amino acids: CASSYGRARGEQYL. CDR3 in DNA: TGTGCCAGCAGTTATGGTAGAGCGAGGGGAGAGCAGTACCTC.

The sample holds one count of this clone. The V and J genes are TRBV11-2 and TRBJ1-5; 8 bases align to TRBD1. The CDR3 has 14 residues. CDR1 and CDR2 (germline): SGHAT, FQNNGV. The junction had 6 bases not matched to a gene; V was cut back by 5 bases and J by 6 bases. The CDR3 loop is CASSPQGAGQPQHF. The CDR3 nucleotides are TGTGCCAGCAGCCCGCAGGGGGCGGGTCAGCCCCAGCATTTT.

V gene TRBV7-2 combines with J gene TRBJ1-5; 7 nucleotides agree with TRBD1. CDR1 is SGHTA and CDR2 is FQGNSA in the germline V gene. After removal of 5 bases from V and 2 bases from J, the junction contained 6 bases not matched to a gene. The CDR3 consists of 15 residues. CDR3 nucleotide sequence: TGTGCCAGCAGCCACCGGGACAGTCGCAATCAGCCCCAGCATTTT. Its protein is CASSHRDSRNQPQHF. Filled out from reference TRBV7-2 and TRBJ1-5, the complete variable domain reads GAGVSQSPSNKVTEKGKDVELRCDPISGHTALYWYRQSLGQGLEFLIYFQGNSAPDKSGLPSDRFSAERTGGSVSTLTIQRTQQEDSAVYLCASSHRDSRNQPQHFGDGTRLSIL.

The chain links TRBV2 to TRBJ2-7, with 7 bases aligning to TRBD1. The V segment lost 7 bases and the J segment 2 bases; nucleotides outside the gene matches: 5. CDR1 and CDR2 from the germline V gene are SNHLY and FYNNEI. This CDR3 region has 13 residues. The CDR3 coding sequence is TGTGCCAGCACGGGACAGAAAGCCTACGAGCAGTACTTC. Its translation: CASTGQKAYEQYF.

This chain joins TRBV7-8 and TRBJ1-1; D is perhaps TRBD1 (5 bases). Trimming removed 3 bases from V and 1 base from J, with 9 bases in between. Germline V gene lookup returns CDR1 SGHVS and CDR2 FQNEAQ. CDR3 length: 14 residues. The CDR3 region has the DNA TGTGCCAGCAGCTTGATCCAGGGGAACACTGAAGCTTTCTTT. Its protein product is CASSLIQGNTEAFF.

The chain joins TRBV7-9 to TRBJ2-3; 8 bases are a match to TRBD2. V gave up 8 bases and J gave up 2 bases; unmatched junction bases: 9. Per the germline V gene, CDR1 is SEHNR and CDR2 is FQNEAQ (reference sequence). CDR3 length: 15 amino acids. The CDR3: CASPGGGSITDTQYF. The CDR3 DNA follows: TGTGCCAGCCCTGGCGGGGGGTCTATCACAGATACGCAGTATTTT.